This entry concerns a single TCR beta chain. This sample was taken from a study of control samples from healthy donors and cancer patients. This table comes from immunoSEQ multiplex PCR, and its TCRdb copy is limited to in-frame clones, with some not included. This table has roughly 150,000 clones, approximately 93% appearing once. This CDR3 is 17 amino acids long. Looked up from germline, CDR1 is LNHNV and CDR2 is YYDKDF (reference sequence). With 0 bases removed from V and 0 bases from J, the gap between germline ends came to 11 bases. The chain combines TRBV15 with TRBJ1-4; D remains unclear. The sample consisted of blood. The TCR comes from a man between 18 and 35 years old in good health. CDR3: CATSRDLGSSTNEKLFF. The CDR3 DNA reads TGTGCCACCAGCAGAGATTTGGGATCCTCAACTAATGAAAAACTGTTTTTT.